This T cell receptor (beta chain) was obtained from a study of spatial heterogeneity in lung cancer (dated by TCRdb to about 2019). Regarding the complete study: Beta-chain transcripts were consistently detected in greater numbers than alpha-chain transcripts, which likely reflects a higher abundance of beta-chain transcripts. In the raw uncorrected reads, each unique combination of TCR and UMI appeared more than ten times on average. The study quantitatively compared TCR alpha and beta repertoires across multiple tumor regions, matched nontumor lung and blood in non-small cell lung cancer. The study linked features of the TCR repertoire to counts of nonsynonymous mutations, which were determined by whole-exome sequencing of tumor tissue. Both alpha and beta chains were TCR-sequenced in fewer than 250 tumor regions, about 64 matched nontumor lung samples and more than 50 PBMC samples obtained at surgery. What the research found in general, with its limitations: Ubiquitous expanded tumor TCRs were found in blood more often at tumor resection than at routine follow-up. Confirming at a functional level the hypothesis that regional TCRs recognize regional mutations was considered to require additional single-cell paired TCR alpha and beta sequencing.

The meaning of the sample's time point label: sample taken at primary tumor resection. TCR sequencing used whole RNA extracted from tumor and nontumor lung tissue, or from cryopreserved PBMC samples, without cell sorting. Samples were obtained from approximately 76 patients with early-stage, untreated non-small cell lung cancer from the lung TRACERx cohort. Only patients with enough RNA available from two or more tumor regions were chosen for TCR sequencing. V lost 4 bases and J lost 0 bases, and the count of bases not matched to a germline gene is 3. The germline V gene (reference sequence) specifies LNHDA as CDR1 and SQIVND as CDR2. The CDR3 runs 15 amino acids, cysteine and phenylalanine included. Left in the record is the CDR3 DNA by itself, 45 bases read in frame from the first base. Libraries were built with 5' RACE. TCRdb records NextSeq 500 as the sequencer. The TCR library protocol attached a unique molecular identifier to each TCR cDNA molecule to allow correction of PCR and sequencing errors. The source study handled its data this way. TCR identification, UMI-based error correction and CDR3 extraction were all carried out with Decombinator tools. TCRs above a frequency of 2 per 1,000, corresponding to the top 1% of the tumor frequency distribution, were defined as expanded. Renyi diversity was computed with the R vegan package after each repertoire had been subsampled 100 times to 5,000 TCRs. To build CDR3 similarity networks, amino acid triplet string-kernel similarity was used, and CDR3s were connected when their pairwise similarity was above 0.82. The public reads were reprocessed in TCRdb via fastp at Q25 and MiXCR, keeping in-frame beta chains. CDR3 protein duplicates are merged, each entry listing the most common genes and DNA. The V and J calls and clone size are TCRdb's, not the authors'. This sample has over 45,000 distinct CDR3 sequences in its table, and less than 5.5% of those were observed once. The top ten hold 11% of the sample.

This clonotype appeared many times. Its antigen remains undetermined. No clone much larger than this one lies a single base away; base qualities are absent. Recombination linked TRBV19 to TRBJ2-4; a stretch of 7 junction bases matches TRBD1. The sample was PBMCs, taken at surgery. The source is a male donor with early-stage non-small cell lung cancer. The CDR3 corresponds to CASSSTGVAKNIQYF. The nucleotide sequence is TGTGCCAGTAGTAGTACAGGGGTAGCCAAAAACATTCAGTACTTC.